Shown below are 9 T cell receptor beta chains from a single sample sequenced in a study of CD8+ T cells in alopecia areata. Extracted RNA was reverse transcribed, and the resulting cDNA served as sequencing template. TCRdb's copy holds only in-frame clones and misses some; the assay was immunoSEQ multiplex PCR. This repertoire shows about 97,000 clones, 35% to 45% found once; its top ten account for roughly 1.3%. Sequencing was done on a sample of CD4+ T cells sorted from blood. These receptors came from a human donor with alopecia areata.

CDR3 loop: CASSVGLAGLGATQYF. DNA of the CDR3: TGTGCCAGCAGCGTCGGACTAGCGGGCCTGGGGGCGACCCAGTACTTC. The chain employs TRBV11-2 and TRBJ2-5, with 11 bases matching TRBD2. V lost 5 bases to trimming and J lost 7 bases; unmatched junction nucleotides: 12. The length of the CDR3 is 16 residues. Germline CDR1 SGHAT, CDR2 FQNNGV.

This clone has a single count. This sequence joins TRBV28 and TRBJ2-7; 7 nucleotides line up with TRBD2. The CDR3 runs to 15 residues. CDR1 is MDHEN and CDR2 is SYDVKM in the germline V gene. Trimming took 1 base from V and 0 from J; bases not matched to a gene: 3. The CDR3 sequence is CASSLFGGSSYEQYF. The CDR3 nucleotides read TGTGCCAGCAGTTTATTTGGCGGGAGCTCCTACGAGCAGTACTTC.

The chain uses TRBV6-6 and TRBJ2-7, with 9 bases fitting TRBD2. CDR1 MNHNY and CDR2 SVGAGI come from the germline V gene (reference sequence). CDR3 size: 15 residues. Germline trimming cut 0 bases from V and 3 bases from J; bases unmatched to any gene: 3. CDR3 coding DNA: TGTGCCAGCAGTTACTCGAGTAGCGGGAGCTACGAGCAGTACTTC. Its protein is CASSYSSSGSYEQYF.

This sequence joins TRBV5-1 and TRBJ2-5; 12 nucleotides agree with TRBD2. This CDR3 has 15 residues. Germline V gene data show CDR1 as SGHRS and CDR2 as YFSETQ. J was trimmed by 5 bases and V by 2 bases; bases with no gene match: 4. The CDR3 protein is CASSFGLAGTETQYF. Here the CDR3 DNA reads TGCGCCAGCAGCTTCGGACTAGCGGGAACGGAGACCCAGTACTTC. Full variable domain (missing parts from reference TRBV5-1 and TRBJ2-5): KAGVTQTPRYLIKTRGQQVTLSCSPISGHRSVSWYQQTPGQGLQFLFEYFSETQRNKGNFPGRFSGRQFSNSRSEMNVSTLELGDSALYLCASSFGLAGTETQYFGPGTRLLVL.

Ten or more counts support this clone. V and J are TRBV7-3 and TRBJ2-3; D is perhaps TRBD2 (5 bases). Between the trimmed V and J ends, which lost 5 bases and 0 bases, there was a span of 9 bases. Per the germline V gene, CDR1 is SGHTA and CDR2 is FQGTGA. The CDR3 runs 14 residues. The CDR3 spells CASSPGLSTDTQYF. CDR3 sequence (DNA): TGTGCCAGCAGCCCAGGACTTAGCACAGATACGCAGTATTTT. The full variable domain, in which reference TRBV7-3 and TRBJ2-3 provide the parts outside the CDR3, is GAGVSQTPSNKVTEKGKYVELRCDPISGHTALYWYRQSLGQGPEFLIYFQGTGAADDSGLPNDRFFAVRPEGSVSTLKIQRTERGDSAVYLCASSPGLSTDTQYFGPGTRLTVL.

There are a few counts of this clone. The chain combines TRBV4-3 with TRBJ2-7; 8 bases are shared with TRBD1. The CDR3 contains 16 residues. CDR1 and CDR2 (germline): LGHNA, YSLEER. V was clipped by 0 bases and J by 3 bases; unmatched bases: 7. CDR3 sequence reads: CASSQDQRTGFYEQYF. The CDR3 coding sequence is TGCGCCAGCAGCCAAGATCAAAGGACAGGGTTCTACGAGCAGTACTTC.

This chain joins TRBV11-3 and TRBJ2-5; D possibly corresponds to TRBD1 (5 bases). V was pared by 1 base and J by 1 base, with 7 bases between. From germline, CDR1 is SGHNT and CDR2 YENEEA. The length of the CDR3 is 14 residues. This CDR3 reads CASSLGGSQETQYF. In DNA, the CDR3 is TGTGCCAGCAGCTTAGGGGGCAGCCAAGAGACCCAGTACTTC.

The chain employs TRBV5-6 and TRBJ2-7; the D gene could be TRBD1 or TRBD2 (5 bases each). The CDR3 consists of 14 residues. Germline V gives CDR1 SGHDT, CDR2 YYEEEE. V gave up 5 bases and J gave up 6 bases, with 18 bases separating them. The CDR3 region has the DNA TGTGCCAGCAGGGACGCGAAGAGGGGTGTCGAGCAGTACTTC. It yields the protein CASRDAKRGVEQYF.

The V gene is TRBV30, the J gene TRBJ1-2; no clear D. CDR1 is GTSNPN, CDR2 SVGIG, per germline (reference sequence). CDR3 length: 16 amino acids. Trimming took 5 bases from V and 2 from J, leaving 21 bases between them. This CDR3 is CAWEFSRQALNYGYTF. The CDR3 DNA is TGTGCCTGGGAATTTAGTCGGCAGGCCCTAAACTATGGCTACACCTTC. The complete variable domain, with remaining parts taken from reference TRBV30 and TRBJ1-2, reads SQTIHQWPATLVQPVGSPLSLECTVEGTSNPNLYWYRQAAGRGLQLLFYSVGIGQISSEVPQNLSASRPQDRQFILSSKKLLLSDSGFYLCAWEFSRQALNYGYTFGSGTRLTVV.